The 25 T cell receptor beta chains reported below all come from one sample, sequenced in a study of shared clonotypes between healthy human individuals. Data came from immunoSEQ multiplex PCR; TCRdb stores just in-frame clones and leaves some out. The data show about 2.1 million clones, 85% to 95% seen once. Positively selected for CCR7, the CD45RO-negative cells used as naive CD8 cells excluded terminally differentiated effector memory CD45RA+ cells. What was sequenced was naive CD8+ T cells from PBMCs. The receptors here all came from a man aged 18 to 30 in good health. Some clones in this sample may be carry-over from other donors' samples.

In this sample, this clone turned up once. The V and J genes are TRBV9 and TRBJ2-1; 9 bases are a match to TRBD2. There are 15 residues in the CDR3. Germline V gives CDR1 SGDLS, CDR2 YYNGEE. Germline trimming cut 3 bases from V and 1 base from J; bases unmatched to any gene: 2. The CDR3 region is CASSASGTSYNEQFF. CDR3 nucleotide sequence: TGTGCCAGCAGCGCTAGCGGGACGTCCTACAATGAGCAGTTCTTC. Together with reference TRBV9 and TRBJ2-1, the CDR3 gives the full variable domain: DSGVTQTPKHLITATGQRVTLRCSPRSGDLSVYWYQQSLDQGLQFLIQYYNGEERAKGNILERFSAQQFPDLHSELNLSSLELGDSALYFCASSASGTSYNEQFFGPGTRLTVL.

The V call is TRBV7-9, the J call TRBJ2-7, with D perhaps assigned TRBD1 or TRBD2 (5 bases each). The V gene lost 5 bases and the J gene lost 3 bases, with 14 bases spanning the gap. The CDR3 is 14 amino acids. In germline, CDR1 is SEHNR, CDR2 FQNEAQ (reference sequence). The CDR3 region is CASSKPLGGYEQYF. Here the CDR3 DNA reads TGTGCCAGCAGCAAACCCCTTGGGGGCTACGAGCAGTACTTC.

This clone occurred once. The chain is built from TRBV28 and TRBJ1-1, with unresolved D. The V gene's germline CDR1 is MDHEN and CDR2 SYDVKM. The length of the CDR3 is 15 residues. V was shortened by 2 bases and J by 6 bases, with 16 bases between the two germline ends. The CDR3 coding sequence is TGTGCCAGCAGTTTAGCCCCCGGGCTAGGACCTGAAGCTTTCTTT. It is translated as CASSLAPGLGPEAFF.

This clone was seen only a few times. The rearrangement uses TRBV9 and TRBJ2-1; TRBD2 agrees at 7 bases. There are 14 residues in the CDR3. V lost 6 bases and J lost 7; bases outside the gene matches: 10. Germline V gives CDR1 SGDLS, CDR2 YYNGEE. The CDR3 sequence: CASNGGGPTNEQFF. CDR3 in DNA: TGTGCCAGCAACGGGGGAGGGCCTACTAATGAGCAGTTCTTC.

The chain uses TRBV10-1 and TRBJ2-7, with D perhaps TRBD2 (5 bases). The V end lost 0 bases, the J end lost 1 base, and 7 bases lay between the germline ends. The CDR3 loop spans 14 amino acids. Germline V gene sequence: CDR1 WNHNN, CDR2 SYGVQD (reference sequence). The CDR3 region is CASSESPGSYEQYF. The CDR3 DNA reads TGCGCCAGCAGTGAGTCGCCGGGATCCTACGAGCAGTACTTC.

V is TRBV9 and J is TRBJ1-3, with D perhaps matching TRBD1 (6 bases). V lost 0 bases and J 2 bases, leaving 12 bases between the germline ends. The CDR3 sequence is 16 residues long. Germline assignment: CDR1 SGDLS and CDR2 YYNGEE. For the CDR3, the DNA is TGTGCCAGCAGCGTAGAGCGGGGGCTGCCTGGAAACACCATATATTTT. Its protein is CASSVERGLPGNTIYF.

As regards this clone: The same CDR3 also results from other DNA sequences found in this sample. The chain recombines TRBV19 with TRBJ1-5, with D perhaps matching TRBD1 (5 bases). The CDR3 runs to 12 residues. CDR1 LNHDA and CDR2 SQIVND come from the germline V gene (reference sequence). V was pared by 6 bases and J by 4 bases, with 7 bases between. In DNA, the CDR3 is TGTGCCAGTAGCACAGGTAATCAGCCCCAGCATTTT. Translated, it gives CASSTGNQPQHF.

This clone turned up a few times. The chain has TRBV9 and TRBJ1-4, with TRBD1 matching over 8 bases. The CDR3 contains 15 residues. With V trimmed by 1 base and J by 8 bases, 7 bases remained unmatched. Per the germline V gene, CDR1 is SGDLS and CDR2 is YYNGEE. The CDR3: CASSVQDRVGEKLFF. The CDR3 region has the DNA TGTGCCAGCAGCGTACAGGACAGGGTAGGGGAAAAACTGTTTTTT.

This chain connects TRBV7-9 to TRBJ1-2, with D uncertain. Germline CDR1 reads SEHNR; CDR2 reads FQNEAQ (reference sequence). CDR3 length equals 16 residues. The V and J ends lost 1 base and 5 bases respectively, with 17 bases between them. CDR3 residues: CASSLVVEKNPYGYTF. In nucleotides, the CDR3 is TGTGCCAGCAGCTTAGTTGTTGAGAAGAACCCATATGGCTACACCTTC. Drawing the rest from reference TRBV7-9 and TRBJ1-2, the complete variable domain is DTGVSQNPRHKITKRGQNVTFRCDPISEHNRLYWYRQTLGQGPEFLTYFQNEAQLEKSRLLSDRFSAERPKGSFSTLEIQRTEQGDSAMYLCASSLVVEKNPYGYTFGSGTRLTVV.

This sequence joins TRBV5-1 and TRBJ2-1; no clear D. Germline V lookup: CDR1 SGHRS, CDR2 YFSETQ. This CDR3 region has 12 residues. V was trimmed by 0 bases and J by 9 bases, leaving 7 bases between them. CDR3 DNA: TGCGCCAGCAGCTTGGGAGCAGCTGAGCAGTTCTTC. Encoded protein: CASSLGAAEQFF.

As for this clone: The same CDR3 can be traced to other DNA sequences in this sample. The chain links TRBV9 to TRBJ2-5; 8 bases map to TRBD1. Looked up from germline, CDR1 is SGDLS and CDR2 is YYNGEE. Trimming took 2 bases from V and 5 from J; bases not matched to a gene: 5. The CDR3 spans 14 residues. The CDR3 bases are TGTGCCAGCAGCGTTGAGGACAGGGCGGAGACCCAGTACTTC. Amino acid sequence: CASSVEDRAETQYF.

The rearrangement joins TRBV7-9 to TRBJ1-1, with 7 positions matching TRBD1. The CDR3 is 15 amino acids. CDR1 and CDR2 (germline): SEHNR, FQNEAQ (reference sequence). V lost 5 bases and J lost 1; bases outside the gene matches: 7. CDR3 DNA: TGTGCCAGCAGCCCCAGGGGACAGCCGAACACTGAAGCTTTCTTT. Translated, it gives CASSPRGQPNTEAFF.

Concerning this clone itself: Other nucleotide sequences from this sample produce the same CDR3. The chain joins TRBV6-5 to TRBJ1-2, with D possibly being TRBD1 (6 bases). V dropped 2 bases and J dropped 4 bases, with 8 bases sitting between them. The CDR3 is 13 residues long. Germline CDR1 is MNHEY and CDR2 is SVGAGI. The DNA for the CDR3 is TGTGCCAGCAGTTACAAGACAGGCTATGGCTACACCTTC. This encodes CASSYKTGYGYTF.

The rearrangement joins TRBV7-9 to TRBJ2-3; 15 positions match TRBD2. This CDR3 spans 17 amino acids. V shed 5 bases, J shed 6 bases, and the junction held 9 bases outside the gene matches. Germline CDR1 is SEHNR and CDR2 is FQNEAQ (reference sequence). The CDR3 loop is CASSPRTSGRAADTQYF. The CDR3 coding sequence is TGTGCCAGCAGCCCGCGGACTAGCGGGAGGGCCGCTGATACGCAGTATTTT.

This clone occurred once. The chain links TRBV4-3 to TRBJ2-1; D is unclear. This CDR3 is built from 16 residues. V lost 0 bases and J lost 3, with 12 bases in between. CDR1 and CDR2 (germline): LGHNA, YSLEER. The CDR3 spells CASSQESSAFYNEQFF. The CDR3 DNA reads TGCGCCAGCAGCCAAGAGAGTTCAGCGTTCTACAATGAGCAGTTCTTC.

The genes are TRBV11-2 and TRBJ2-7; 10 bases are shared with TRBD2. Germline lookup yields CDR1 SGHAT and CDR2 FQNNGV. The CDR3 is 15 amino acids. V trimming: 5 bases; J trimming: 7 bases; junction bases outside the gene matches: 11. CDR3 bases: TGTGCCAGCAGCCTGCGGCTAGCGGGAGTGGGAGAGCAGTACTTC. Encoded protein: CASSLRLAGVGEQYF. Supplemented by reference TRBV11-2 and TRBJ2-7, the full variable domain reads EAGVAQSPRYKIIEKRQSVAFWCNPISGHATLYWYQQILGQGPKLLIQFQNNGVVDDSQLPKDRFSAERLKGVDSTLKIQPAKLEDSAVYLCASSLRLAGVGEQYFGPGTRLTVT.

This chain uses TRBV5-8 with TRBJ1-4, with D possibly being TRBD1 (5 bases). V shed 4 bases and J shed 0 bases, with 10 bases lying between them. CDR1 and CDR2 from the germline V gene are SGHTS and YDEGEE. This CDR3 is 15 amino acids long. The CDR3 reads CASSPLTATNEKLFF. The CDR3 nucleotides are TGTGCCAGCAGCCCTCTGACAGCAACTAATGAAAAACTGTTTTTT.

The chain uses TRBV7-9 and TRBJ1-2, with 9 nucleotides matching TRBD1. The CDR3 length is 14 residues. The V gene's germline CDR1 is SEHNR and CDR2 FQNEAQ (reference sequence). Unmatched junction bases numbered 6, after V lost 5 bases and J lost 5 bases. CDR3 nucleotides: TGTGCCAGCAGCCCCGTGGGACAGGGATATGGCTACACCTTC. The encoded protein is CASSPVGQGYGYTF.

This chain joins TRBV29-1 and TRBJ2-7; D is tentatively TRBD1 or TRBD2 (5 bases each). With 5 bases removed from V and 0 bases from J, the gap between germline ends came to 8 bases. The CDR3 runs to 12 residues. Per germline, CDR1 SQVTM and CDR2 ANQGSEA. In DNA form, the CDR3 reads TGCAGCGTTCGGGACGACTCCTACGAGCAGTACTTC. Its protein product is CSVRDDSYEQYF.

The V and J genes are TRBV29-1 and TRBJ2-1, with D uncertain. This CDR3 has 10 amino acids. Germline CDR1 and CDR2: SQVTM and ANQGSEA. V was pared by 2 bases and J by 8 bases, with 4 bases between. The CDR3 loop reads CSVEKYEQFF. The CDR3 coding sequence is TGCAGCGTTGAAAAGTATGAGCAGTTCTTC.

This chain uses TRBV5-1 with TRBJ2-3; D uncertain. This CDR3 has 18 amino acids. Germline V gene lookup returns CDR1 SGHRS and CDR2 YFSETQ. V was trimmed by 4 bases and J by 2 bases, leaving 23 bases between them. CDR3 in amino acids: CASSVWGGATVNTDTQYF. CDR3 in DNA: TGCGCCAGCAGCGTTTGGGGTGGAGCCACAGTCAACACAGATACGCAGTATTTT.

This chain links TRBV9 with TRBJ2-3; D is ambiguous. The CDR3 extends over 15 amino acids. Germline CDR1 is SGDLS and CDR2 is YYNGEE. V shed 2 bases and J shed 2 bases, with 12 bases lying between them. This chain's CDR3 is CASSVSGRTTDTQYF. CDR3 DNA sequence: TGTGCCAGCAGCGTTTCCGGCAGAACCACAGATACGCAGTATTTT. Looking up the rest from reference TRBV9 and TRBJ2-3 gives the full variable domain: DSGVTQTPKHLITATGQRVTLRCSPRSGDLSVYWYQQSLDQGLQFLIQYYNGEERAKGNILERFSAQQFPDLHSELNLSSLELGDSALYFCASSVSGRTTDTQYFGPGTRLTVL.

V gene TRBV7-9 combines with J gene TRBJ2-5; D is unclear. The CDR3 is made up of 14 amino acids. V lost 2 bases to trimming and J lost 2 bases, with 9 bases between them. The germline CDR1 and CDR2 sequences are SEHNR and FQNEAQ (reference sequence). This CDR3 reads CASSLRENQETQYF. CDR3 DNA: TGTGCCAGCAGCTTAAGGGAAAATCAAGAGACCCAGTACTTC.

This chain joins TRBV4-3 and TRBJ2-1, with 10 nucleotides matching TRBD2. CDR1 and CDR2 from the germline V gene are LGHNA and YSLEER. CDR3 size: 18 residues. V was clipped by 0 bases and J by 7 bases; unmatched bases: 12. The CDR3 nucleotides are TGCGCCAGCAGCCAAGATGGACAAGCGGGAGGGCCGGGGAATGAGCAGTTCTTC. Its protein is CASSQDGQAGGPGNEQFF.

This chain uses TRBV16 with TRBJ1-2; D not certain. The CDR3 runs 11 residues. Germline CDR1 is KGHSY and CDR2 is FQNENV. Trimming pared 6 bases from V and 5 bases from J, leaving 7 bases between. The DNA for the CDR3 is TGTGCCAGCAGAGATTCTTATGGCTACACCTTC. It specifies CASRDSYGYTF.